These 8 T cell receptor beta chains were all obtained from the same sample, sequenced in a study of spatial heterogeneity in lung cancer. TCRdb re-called the 5' RACE reads with MiXCR, one entry per CDR3 protein. The profile shows about 38,000 distinct CDR3 sequences, approximately 7.5% of them singletons. Time point in this sample: sample taken at primary tumor resection. The starting material was PBMCs, obtained at surgery. The receptors originated from a male donor with early-stage non-small cell lung cancer.

This rearrangement joins TRBV20-1 to TRBJ1-5; TRBD1 might be the D (5 bases). The germline V and J ends were trimmed by 3 bases and 3 bases, with 18 bases remaining between them. Germline CDR1 is DFQATT and CDR2 is SNEGSKA (reference sequence). The CDR3 is made up of 16 amino acids. CDR3 residues: CSASSRQGVVNQPQHF. CDR3 bases: TGCAGTGCTAGTTCTCGTCAGGGCGTTGTCAATCAGCCCCAGCATTTT.

The chain employs TRBV6-5 and TRBJ1-1; possible D gene TRBD1, 5 bases. In germline, CDR1 is MNHEY, CDR2 SVGAGI. Trimming pared 6 bases from V and 6 bases from J, leaving 17 bases between. The CDR3 totals 14 residues. This CDR3 reads CASSPSRVFPEAFF. The CDR3 bases are TGTGCCAGCAGCCCCAGCAGGGTATTCCCTGAAGCTTTCTTT.

This sequence joins TRBV11-2 and TRBJ1-1; 7 bases fit TRBD1. With V trimmed by 5 bases and J by 1 base, 10 bases remained unmatched. From germline, CDR1 is SGHAT and CDR2 FQNNGV. The CDR3 is 16 residues long. In nucleotides, the CDR3 is TGTGCCAGCAGCCGTGGGGCAGGGGGGGAGAACACTGAAGCTTTCTTT. This sequence encodes CASSRGAGGENTEAFF.

The V gene is TRBV9, the J gene TRBJ2-7, with D perhaps TRBD1 (6 bases). The V and J ends lost 0 bases and 2 bases respectively, with 12 bases between them. The CDR3 contains 15 residues. CDR1 SGDLS and CDR2 YYNGEE come from the germline V gene. CDR3 amino acids: CASSVEGTNTYEQYF. For the CDR3, the DNA is TGTGCCAGCAGCGTAGAAGGGACAAACACCTACGAGCAGTACTTC.

This clonotype was observed many times. V and J are TRBV13 and TRBJ2-2, with D tentatively TRBD1 (6 bases). Germline V gene data show CDR1 as PRHDT and CDR2 as FYEKMQ (reference sequence). This CDR3 has 14 residues. Trimming shortened V by 8 bases and J by 6 bases, and 16 bases separated the two germline ends. As DNA, the CDR3 is TGTGCCAGCTCTCACGGGACACCACCCGGGGAGCTGTTTTTT. It yields the protein CASSHGTPPGELFF.

This clonotype was observed at least ten times. This rearrangement joins TRBV5-6 to TRBJ1-4; 9 nucleotides line up with TRBD1. Germline V CDR1 and CDR2: SGHDT, YYEEEE. With V trimmed by 5 bases and J by 8 bases, 7 bases remained unmatched. The CDR3 is 14 residues long. Here the CDR3 DNA reads TGTGCCAGCAGGGACAGGGGTGTACGAGAAAAACTGTTTTTT. Translating gives CASRDRGVREKLFF.

This clonotype was recorded at least ten times. V gene TRBV11-2 combines with J gene TRBJ2-1; 8 bases align to TRBD2. The CDR3 consists of 15 residues. Trimming removed 5 bases from V and 2 bases from J; junction bases left unmatched: 5. CDR1 and CDR2 from the germline V gene are SGHAT and FQNNGV. The CDR3 sequence: CASSLAGSTYNEQFF. Here the CDR3 DNA reads TGTGCCAGCAGCCTAGCGGGCAGCACCTACAATGAGCAGTTCTTC.

This clonotype was seen repeatedly, ten times or more. The CDR3: CATSDPGGSYNEQFF. In nucleotides, the CDR3 is TGTGCCACCAGTGATCCAGGGGGCTCCTACAATGAGCAGTTCTTC. V is TRBV24-1 and J is TRBJ2-1; 7 nucleotides match TRBD1. The germline V gene has CDR1 KGHDR and CDR2 SFDVKD. The CDR3 sequence is 15 residues long. The V and J ends lost 3 bases and 0 bases, in that order; junction bases with no gene match: 1.